This TCR beta chain was found in a study of OX40 agonist ivuxolimab in advanced cancers. Across the study: Participants, approximately 81% male, averaged roughly 59 years of age, ranging from about 23 to 90.

Patients with autoimmune history or systemic immunosuppression were excluded. Assay: immunoSEQ multiplex PCR; the TCRdb copy retains only in-frame clones and omits some. The sample records around 57,000 clones, roughly 88% being singletons. Germline CDR1 is SGDLS and CDR2 is YYNGEE. The germline V and J ends were trimmed by 0 bases and 8 bases, with 15 bases remaining between them. The CDR3 sequence is 15 residues long. This receptor was obtained from an adult with an advanced solid tumor such as melanoma, head and neck, liver or kidney cancer. The genes are TRBV9 and TRBJ2-1, with D possibly matching TRBD1 (7 bases). The source was CD4+ or CD8+ T cells sorted from blood, collected in a trial of the OX40 agonist ivuxolimab. CDR3 nucleotide sequence: TGTGCCAGCAGCGTAGTCGCAGGGGGGTTCCATGAGCAGTTCTTC. Protein product: CASSVVAGGFHEQFF.